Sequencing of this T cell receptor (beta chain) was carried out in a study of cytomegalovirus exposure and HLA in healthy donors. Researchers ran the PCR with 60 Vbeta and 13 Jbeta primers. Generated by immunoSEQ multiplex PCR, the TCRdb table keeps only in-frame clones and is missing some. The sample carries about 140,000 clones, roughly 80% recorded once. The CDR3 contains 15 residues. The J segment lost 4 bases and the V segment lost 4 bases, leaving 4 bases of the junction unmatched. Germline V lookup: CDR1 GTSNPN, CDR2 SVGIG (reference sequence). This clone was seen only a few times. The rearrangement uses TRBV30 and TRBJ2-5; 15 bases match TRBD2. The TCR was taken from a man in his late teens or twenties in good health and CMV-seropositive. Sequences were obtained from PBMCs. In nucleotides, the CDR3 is TGTGCCTGGACCCTGGGACTAGCGGGAGGAGAGACCCAGTACTTC. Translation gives CAWTLGLAGGETQYF.